One and the same sample provided the 14 T cell receptor beta chains below, sequenced in a study of shared T cell receptors in the human thymus. Repertoires were generated with immunoSEQ multiplex PCR, while TCRdb's copy carries only in-frame clones and drops some. The sample has under 850,000 clones, 85% to 90% seen once; the top ten hold 0.0095% to 0.012%. The sample was also reused in another study, on human thymus T cells.

Sequencing used thymocytes. Receptor source: a boy under three years old with a congenital heart defect.

The CDR3 DNA sequence: TGTGCCAGCAGCTTGGCCGATAGGGCAGGGAGGGCAGATACGCAGTATTTT. Protein: CASSLADRAGRADTQYF. The V call is TRBV5-4, the J call TRBJ2-3; 7 nucleotides match TRBD2. Germline lookup yields CDR1 SGHNT and CDR2 YYREEE (reference sequence). J lost 4 bases, V lost 0 bases, and 11 bases had no gene match. The length of the CDR3 is 17 residues.

Comments on this clone: Other DNA sequences in this specimen translate into the identical CDR3. This chain joins TRBV7-9 and TRBJ2-7; D is unresolved. V lost 5 bases to trimming and J lost 2 bases, with 7 bases between them. Germline assignment: CDR1 SEHNR and CDR2 FQNEAQ (reference sequence). The CDR3 contains 12 residues. CDR3 in DNA: TGTGCCAGCAGCCCTGGGCCCTACGAGCAGTACTTC. It specifies CASSPGPYEQYF.

V and J are TRBV7-9 and TRBJ1-4; possibly TRBD1 for D (6 bases). Looked up from germline, CDR1 is SEHNR and CDR2 is FQNEAQ (reference sequence). There are 16 residues in the CDR3. Trimming shortened V by 3 bases and J by 4 bases, and 15 bases separated the two germline ends. The CDR3 loop reads CASSFDRKGGNEKLFF. The DNA for the CDR3 is TGTGCCAGCAGCTTCGACAGGAAAGGGGGTAATGAAAAACTGTTTTTT.

As regards this clone: This sample also contains other DNA sequences that code for the same CDR3. The chain combines TRBV7-2 with TRBJ2-5; 11 bases agree with TRBD2. Germline assignment: CDR1 SGHTA and CDR2 FQGNSA. V gave up 1 base and J gave up 4 bases; unmatched junction bases: 2. CDR3 size: 15 residues. CDR3 DNA sequence: TGTGCCAGCAGCTTAGGTACTAGCGGGAGAGAGACCCAGTACTTC. Translated, it gives CASSLGTSGRETQYF.

The chain is built from TRBV15 and TRBJ1-2; D unclear. The CDR3 sequence is 15 residues long. Looked up from germline, CDR1 is LNHNV and CDR2 is YYDKDF (reference sequence). Trimming removed 7 bases from V and 4 bases from J, with 19 bases in between. CDR3 sequence reads: CATKGQPAGSYGYTF. CDR3 DNA sequence: TGTGCCACCAAGGGTCAGCCCGCCGGGAGCTATGGCTACACCTTC.

The chain combines TRBV10-2 with TRBJ1-3; 7 bases match TRBD1. V gave up 4 bases and J gave up 4 bases; unmatched junction bases: 7. The germline gives CDR1 WSHSY, CDR2 SAAADI. The CDR3 runs to 15 residues. Written as DNA, the CDR3 is TGCGCCAGCAGTGGTCCGGGACAGAAGGGAAACACCATATATTTT. The encoded protein is CASSGPGQKGNTIYF.

The V and J genes are TRBV7-2 and TRBJ2-7; maybe TRBD1 (6 bases). The CDR3 consists of 15 residues. Germline V gene data show CDR1 as SGHTA and CDR2 as FQGNSA. Trimming took 3 bases from V and 2 from J, leaving 14 bases between them. CDR3 loop: CASSFGDKDPYEQYF. CDR3 DNA sequence: TGTGCCAGCAGCTTCGGGGACAAGGATCCCTACGAGCAGTACTTC.

The chain recombines TRBV7-2 with TRBJ2-7; 9 nucleotides match TRBD2. The CDR3 is 14 residues long. The V segment lost 5 bases and the J segment 7 bases; nucleotides outside the gene matches: 9. Germline V CDR1 and CDR2: SGHTA, FQGNSA. The CDR3 sequence: CASSLSGSVQEQYF. The DNA of the CDR3 is TGTGCCAGCAGCCTTAGCGGGAGTGTGCAGGAGCAGTACTTC.

The chain has TRBV2 and TRBJ1-2, with 7 positions matching TRBD1. Per the germline V gene, CDR1 is SNHLY and CDR2 is FYNNEI. With V trimmed by 0 bases and J by 4 bases, 8 bases remained unmatched. This CDR3 comprises 16 residues. Here the CDR3 DNA reads TGTGCCAGCAGTGAAGCTCACAGGGGCCCGGGCTATGGCTACACCTTC. Amino acids: CASSEAHRGPGYGYTF. The full variable domain, its missing parts supplied by reference TRBV2 and TRBJ1-2, is EPEVTQTPSHQVTQMGQEVILRCVPISNHLYFYWYRQILGQKVEFLVSFYNNEISEKSEIFDDQFSVERPDGSNFTLKIRSTKLEDSAMYFCASSEAHRGPGYGYTFGSGTRLTVV.

The genes are TRBV30 and TRBJ1-2; 9 bases are shared with TRBD1. The V segment lost 3 bases and the J segment 4 bases; nucleotides outside the gene matches: 3. Looked up from germline, CDR1 is GTSNPN and CDR2 is SVGIG (reference sequence). The CDR3 covers 13 residues. This CDR3 reads CAWSATGGYGYTF. In DNA form, the CDR3 reads TGTGCCTGGAGCGCGACAGGGGGCTATGGCTACACCTTC.

J is TRBJ2-7 and V is TRBV11-3, with TRBD1 identical over 9 bases. The CDR3 has 17 residues. The germline CDR1 and CDR2 sequences are SGHNT and YENEEA. Germline trimming cut 5 bases from V and 1 base from J; bases unmatched to any gene: 12. In DNA form, the CDR3 reads TGTGCCAGCAGCCGAGGGATCATTGGACAGGGGTCCTACGAGCAGTACTTC. This sequence encodes CASSRGIIGQGSYEQYF.

This chain joins TRBV29-1 and TRBJ1-1; TRBD1 aligns across 12 bases. The CDR3 length is 15 residues. Germline V gene sequence: CDR1 SQVTM, CDR2 ANQGSEA. The V gene end was trimmed by 4 bases and the J gene end by 1 base; junction bases not matched to a gene: 4. The chain's CDR3 is CSVVGQGAENTEAFF. The CDR3 DNA reads as TGCAGCGTTGTGGGACAGGGGGCGGAGAACACTGAAGCTTTCTTT.

The chain couples TRBV6-1 to TRBJ1-5, with 8 bases lining up with TRBD1. This CDR3 has 19 amino acids. The V gene's germline CDR1 is MNHNS and CDR2 SASEGT. V lost 3 bases and J lost 5; bases outside the gene matches: 18. The CDR3: CASSEKETTGEAKDQPQHF. The CDR3 DNA follows: TGTGCCAGCAGTGAGAAAGAGACGACAGGGGAGGCAAAGGATCAGCCCCAGCATTTT.

The chain recombines TRBV18 with TRBJ2-3; 9 positions agree with TRBD2. This CDR3 has 16 amino acids. Germline-derived CDR1 and CDR2 are KGHSH and LQKENI. With V trimmed by 2 bases and J by 2 bases, 5 bases remained unmatched. CDR3 loop: CASSPFAGGPTDTQYF. The DNA of the CDR3 is TGTGCCAGCTCACCATTTGCGGGAGGGCCCACAGATACGCAGTATTTT. Using reference TRBV18 and TRBJ2-3 for the parts outside the CDR3, the full variable domain is NAGVMQNPRHLVRRRGQEARLRCSPMKGHSHVYWYRQLPEEGLKFMVYLQKENIIDESGMPKERFSAEFPKEGPSILRIQQVVRGDSAAYFCASSPFAGGPTDTQYFGPGTRLTVL.